Listed here are 24 T cell receptor beta chains from one sample, sequenced in a study of cytomegalovirus exposure and HLA in healthy donors. A multiplex PCR was run with 60 Vbeta primers and 13 Jbeta primers. Clones were read by immunoSEQ multiplex PCR, and TCRdb kept only the in-frame ones, dropping some. This sample has about 92,000 clones, with around 85% found just once. Specimen: PBMCs. The receptors here all came from a girl aged 2 to 9 in good health and CMV-seropositive.

CDR3 protein: CASSLSVQMNTEAFF. The CDR3 nucleotides are TGTGCCAGCAGTTTATCCGTACAAATGAACACTGAAGCTTTCTTT. This chain joins TRBV27 and TRBJ1-1, with unresolved D. The length of the CDR3 is 15 residues. Germline V gene sequence: CDR1 MNHEY, CDR2 SMNVEV (reference sequence). V was trimmed by 0 bases and J by 0 bases, leaving 8 bases between them.

This clone has just a few counts. This chain links TRBV7-2 with TRBJ1-2; TRBD1 is a possible D gene (5 bases). The V and J ends lost 1 base and 3 bases respectively, with 9 bases between them. There are 14 residues in the CDR3. Germline CDR1 and CDR2: SGHTA and FQGNSA. The chain's CDR3 is CASSLGIRDYGYTF. DNA of the CDR3: TGTGCCAGCAGCTTAGGGATCAGGGACTATGGCTACACCTTC.

V gene TRBV5-6 combines with J gene TRBJ2-2; 8 positions match TRBD2. J lost 7 bases, V lost 2 bases, and 10 bases had no gene match. CDR3 length equals 16 residues. CDR1 and CDR2 (germline): SGHDT, YYEEEE. CDR3 loop: CASSFFLREGNGELFF. CDR3 nucleotide sequence: TGTGCCAGCAGCTTTTTCTTACGGGAGGGGAACGGGGAGCTGTTTTTT.

DNA for the CDR3: TGTGCCAGCAGTAGTCCGGGACAGGGGGCGAGAACTACTAACTATGGCTACACCTTC. It is translated as CASSSPGQGARTTNYGYTF. This chain links TRBV28 with TRBJ1-2; 12 nucleotides line up with TRBD1. J gave up 0 bases and V 5 bases, and 13 bases lay outside the gene matches. Germline V gives CDR1 MDHEN, CDR2 SYDVKM. The CDR3 length is 19 residues.

This clone was counted between two and nine times. The V and J genes are TRBV25-1 and TRBJ2-5, with TRBD1 matching 8 bases. Germline assignment: CDR1 MGHDK and CDR2 SYGVNS. V shed 3 bases, J shed 2 bases, and the junction held 2 bases outside the gene matches. The CDR3 totals 14 residues. CDR3 amino acids: CASSDRQGQETQYF. In DNA, the CDR3 is TGTGCCAGCAGTGACCGACAGGGGCAAGAGACCCAGTACTTC.

This clone was detected a few times. The V call is TRBV10-1, the J call TRBJ1-1, with 7 bases fitting TRBD1. The length of the CDR3 is 15 residues. Germline V gives CDR1 WNHNN, CDR2 SYGVQD (reference sequence). Unmatched junction bases numbered 11, after V lost 4 bases and J lost 6 bases. CDR3 nucleotide sequence: TGCGCCAGCAGTGTCGGAGGGGGCGCGGCGTCTGAAGCTTTCTTT. Translated, it gives CASSVGGGAASEAFF.

The gene calls are TRBV7-9 and TRBJ2-5; TRBD2 is a possible D gene (7 bases). Germline assignment: CDR1 SEHNR and CDR2 FQNEAQ (reference sequence). Trimming shortened V by 6 bases and J by 4 bases, and 18 bases separated the two germline ends. The CDR3 loop spans 15 amino acids. In nucleotides, the CDR3 is TGTGCCAGCAGTTGGGCCAGGGGAGGGGGAGAGACCCAGTACTTC. This translates into CASSWARGGGETQYF.

The V call is TRBV29-1, the J call TRBJ2-1, with TRBD2 identical over 10 bases. Germline V CDR1 and CDR2: SQVTM, ANQGSEA. V lost 6 bases to trimming and J lost 9 bases; unmatched junction nucleotides: 11. The CDR3 is made up of 14 amino acids. The CDR3 nucleotides read TGCAGCGTGGATCGAAGCGGGAGGGTGGGTGAGCAGTTCTTC. It yields the protein CSVDRSGRVGEQFF.

V is TRBV5-4 and J is TRBJ1-1, with 9 bases identical to TRBD1. Per the germline V gene, CDR1 is SGHNT and CDR2 is YYREEE (reference sequence). V lost 1 base to trimming and J lost 5 bases; unmatched junction nucleotides: 12. CDR3 size: 17 residues. CDR3 amino acids: CASSLSVTGGEMTEAFF. The CDR3 nucleotides are TGTGCCAGCAGCTTGTCCGTGACAGGGGGAGAAATGACTGAAGCTTTCTTT.

The V call is TRBV5-6, the J call TRBJ1-1; unclear D gene. Germline V gene data show CDR1 as SGHDT and CDR2 as YYEEEE. With 4 bases removed from V and 6 bases from J, the gap between germline ends came to 19 bases. This CDR3 has 15 residues. CDR3 nucleotides: TGTGCCAGCAGCCAATACCAGATCCAGAGGCCTGAAGCTTTCTTT. Amino acid sequence: CASSQYQIQRPEAFF.

The chain uses TRBV5-4 and TRBJ2-7, with TRBD1 as a possible D gene (6 bases). Germline assignment: CDR1 SGHNT and CDR2 YYREEE (reference sequence). V gave up 2 bases and J gave up 2 bases, with 11 bases separating them. The CDR3 is made up of 14 amino acids. The DNA for the CDR3 is TGTGCCAGCAGCTTCCGGGACATGGCCTACGAGCAGTACTTC. This encodes CASSFRDMAYEQYF. Filled out from reference TRBV5-4 and TRBJ2-7, the complete variable domain reads ETGVTQSPTHLIKTRGQQVTLRCSSQSGHNTVSWYQQALGQGPQFIFQYYREEENGRGNFPPRFSGLQFPNYSSELNVNALELDDSALYLCASSFRDMAYEQYFGPGTRLTVT.

The chain couples TRBV19 to TRBJ1-4, with D tentatively TRBD1 (5 bases). Germline CDR1 reads LNHDA; CDR2 reads SQIVND (reference sequence). The ends were cut back, 9 bases at V and 5 bases at J, with 16 bases in the middle. The CDR3 totals 14 residues. CDR3 in amino acids: CASHRGRPNEKLFF. The DNA of the CDR3 is TGTGCCAGCCACCGGGGGAGGCCGAATGAAAAACTGTTTTTT. Variable domain in full (rest from reference TRBV19 and TRBJ1-4): DGGITQSPKYLFRKEGQNVTLSCEQNLNHDAMYWYRQDPGQGLRLIYYSQIVNDFQKGDIAEGYSVSREKKESFPLTVTSAQKNPTAFYLCASHRGRPNEKLFFGSGTQLSVL.

The chain couples TRBV7-2 to TRBJ2-2; 15 bases are shared with TRBD2. Trimming at V came to 3 bases and at J to 10 bases, leaving 9 bases not matched to a gene. This CDR3 comprises 17 residues. Germline CDR1 reads SGHTA; CDR2 reads FQGNSA. CDR3 DNA sequence: TGTGCCAGCAGCTTGCCCGGGACTAGCGGGAGGAGAATGGAGCTGTTTTTT. Translation: CASSLPGTSGRRMELFF.

The chain's CDR3 is CASSSTDRDTWNYTF. The CDR3 DNA sequence: TGTGCCAGCAGCTCTACCGATCGGGACACATGGAACTACACCTTC. The chain combines TRBV7-9 with TRBJ1-2; possibly TRBD1 for D (6 bases). This CDR3 region has 15 residues. V was clipped by 4 bases and J by 10 bases, with 22 bases between them. The V gene's germline CDR1 is SEHNR and CDR2 FQNEAQ (reference sequence). Full variable domain (outside the CDR3, taken from reference TRBV7-9 and TRBJ1-2): DTGVSQNPRHKITKRGQNVTFRCDPISEHNRLYWYRQTLGQGPEFLTYFQNEAQLEKSRLLSDRFSAERPKGSFSTLEIQRTEQGDSAMYLCASSSTDRDTWNYTFGSGTRLTVV.

The chain combines TRBV25-1 with TRBJ2-3; 7 nucleotides align to TRBD2. CDR3 length: 14 residues. Germline assignment: CDR1 MGHDK and CDR2 SYGVNS. V shed 2 bases and J 4 bases; nucleotides not matched to a gene: 3. Here the CDR3 DNA reads TGTGCCAGCAGTGAAAGCGGGGTCGCAGATACGCAGTATTTT. It translates to CASSESGVADTQYF. Filled out from reference TRBV25-1 and TRBJ2-3, the complete variable domain reads EADIYQTPRYLVIGTGKKITLECSQTMGHDKMYWYQQDPGMELHLIHYSYGVNSTEKGDLSSESTVSRIRTEHFPLTLESARPSHTSQYLCASSESGVADTQYFGPGTRLTVL.

The genes are TRBV7-7 and TRBJ1-5; 10 bases map to TRBD1. Germline loops: CDR1 SSHAT, CDR2 FNYEAQ (reference sequence). This CDR3 is built from 15 residues. The ends lost 5 bases at V and 3 bases at J; junction bases unmatched: 4. The CDR3 is CASSPGTGVNQPQHF. The CDR3 DNA reads TGTGCCAGCAGCCCTGGGACAGGGGTCAATCAGCCCCAGCATTTT.

The rearrangement joins TRBV7-3 to TRBJ2-1, with 7 bases identical to TRBD2. This CDR3 contains 16 residues. Trimming removed 5 bases from V and 4 bases from J; junction bases left unmatched: 11. From germline, CDR1 is SGHTA and CDR2 FQGTGA. In DNA form, the CDR3 reads TGTGCCAGCAGCCCACCCGGGGGGTCGGGATACAATGAGCAGTTCTTC. Protein: CASSPPGGSGYNEQFF. Based on the CDR3 plus reference TRBV7-3 and TRBJ2-1, the full variable domain is GAGVSQTPSNKVTEKGKYVELRCDPISGHTALYWYRQSLGQGPEFLIYFQGTGAADDSGLPNDRFFAVRPEGSVSTLKIQRTERGDSAVYLCASSPPGGSGYNEQFFGPGTRLTVL.

This clone appeared once. J is TRBJ2-2 and V is TRBV4-1; weak D call: TRBD1 (5 bases). The CDR3 contains 16 residues. Germline loops: CDR1 MGHRA, CDR2 YSYEKL. The V and J ends lost 3 bases and 10 bases respectively, with 21 bases between them. DNA of the CDR3: TGCGCCAGCAGCCACCTGACAGTGCAGCGTAATGAGGAGCTGTTTTTT. This codes for CASSHLTVQRNEELFF.

This clone was counted a few times. This chain links TRBV5-1 with TRBJ1-3, with TRBD1 matching 8 bases. With V trimmed by 4 bases and J by 3 bases, 21 bases remained unmatched. The CDR3 runs 20 residues. The germline gives CDR1 SGHRS, CDR2 YFSETQ. CDR3 amino acids: CASSRGSTGGRIENGNTIYF. The CDR3 region has the DNA TGCGCCAGCAGCCGCGGATCTACAGGGGGACGGATCGAAAATGGAAACACCATATATTTT.

The V gene is TRBV11-2, the J gene TRBJ2-1; the D gene is possibly TRBD2 (6 bases). The germline V and J ends were trimmed by 1 base and 6 bases, with 7 bases remaining between them. The CDR3 extends over 13 amino acids. Germline V gene lookup returns CDR1 SGHAT and CDR2 FQNNGV. The CDR3 region is CASSLGDSNEQFF. In DNA form, the CDR3 reads TGTGCCAGCAGCTTAGGGGACTCCAATGAGCAGTTCTTC. The whole variable domain, remainder taken from reference TRBV11-2 and TRBJ2-1, is EAGVAQSPRYKIIEKRQSVAFWCNPISGHATLYWYQQILGQGPKLLIQFQNNGVVDDSQLPKDRFSAERLKGVDSTLKIQPAKLEDSAVYLCASSLGDSNEQFFGPGTRLTVL.

The chain is built from TRBV30 and TRBJ1-1, with a possible D match to TRBD1 (6 bases). Germline V gene data show CDR1 as GTSNPN and CDR2 as SVGIG (reference sequence). The CDR3 is 14 residues long. V lost 2 bases and J lost 11, with 21 bases in between. CDR3 nucleotide sequence: TGTGCCTGGAGTATACCTGGGGGGGCCCTTGCGGCTTTCTTT. This sequence encodes CAWSIPGGALAAFF.

The chain carries TRBV30 and TRBJ2-5; 7 bases agree with TRBD2. With V trimmed by 3 bases and J by 5 bases, 12 bases remained unmatched. Germline CDR1 reads GTSNPN; CDR2 reads SVGIG (reference sequence). The length of the CDR3 is 15 residues. CDR3 protein: CAWRGGRARLETQYF. The CDR3 nucleotides read TGTGCCTGGAGGGGTGGGAGGGCCCGTCTTGAGACCCAGTACTTC.

V usage is TRBV6-5 and J usage is TRBJ2-7; D perhaps matches TRBD1 (5 bases). The CDR3 is 13 amino acids. Trimming left V 10 bases short and J 5 bases short, with 18 bases between. Germline assignment: CDR1 MNHEY and CDR2 SVGAGI. CDR3 bases: TGTGCCACCCGACTCGATCAAGGGGACGAGCAGTACTTC. The encoded protein is CATRLDQGDEQYF.

This chain joins TRBV19 and TRBJ1-1, with TRBD1 matching over 9 bases. With V trimmed by 4 bases and J by 5 bases, 8 bases remained unmatched. The CDR3 covers 15 residues. Germline V gives CDR1 LNHDA, CDR2 SQIVND (reference sequence). The CDR3 region is CASSTQGAGRTEAFF. In DNA, the CDR3 is TGTGCCAGTAGTACACAGGGGGCCGGTCGAACTGAAGCTTTCTTT. The full variable domain, completed using reference TRBV19 and TRBJ1-1, is DGGITQSPKYLFRKEGQNVTLSCEQNLNHDAMYWYRQDPGQGLRLIYYSQIVNDFQKGDIAEGYSVSREKKESFPLTVTSAQKNPTAFYLCASSTQGAGRTEAFFGQGTRLTVV.